This entry is about one TCR beta chain. Antigen: not known. This sample stems from a study of beta chain features in type 1 diabetes. Study-wide results and caveats: Shorter TCRB CDR3s, moderately but significantly so, marked every one of the four CD4+ subsets in Type 1 diabetes patients.

Isolated RNA was reverse transcribed in full, so expressed TCRB transcripts were sequenced. The repertoire was sequenced with immunoSEQ multiplex PCR; TCRdb's copy has only in-frame clones and lacks some. The table shows under 150,000 clones, with around 10% occurring only once. Germline values: CDR1 SQVTM, CDR2 ANQGSEA. The trim removed 6 bases at V and 3 bases at J, leaving 9 bases unmatched. The CDR3 consists of 14 residues. The receptor was derived from a man in his thirties or forties with type 1 diabetes. The specimen was central memory CD4+ T cells from blood. This rearrangement joins TRBV29-1 to TRBJ1-1; 8 positions match TRBD1. CDR3 bases: TGCAGCGTCATCCAGGGGGCGTCGTACACTGAAGCTTTCTTT. Translation: CSVIQGASYTEAFF.